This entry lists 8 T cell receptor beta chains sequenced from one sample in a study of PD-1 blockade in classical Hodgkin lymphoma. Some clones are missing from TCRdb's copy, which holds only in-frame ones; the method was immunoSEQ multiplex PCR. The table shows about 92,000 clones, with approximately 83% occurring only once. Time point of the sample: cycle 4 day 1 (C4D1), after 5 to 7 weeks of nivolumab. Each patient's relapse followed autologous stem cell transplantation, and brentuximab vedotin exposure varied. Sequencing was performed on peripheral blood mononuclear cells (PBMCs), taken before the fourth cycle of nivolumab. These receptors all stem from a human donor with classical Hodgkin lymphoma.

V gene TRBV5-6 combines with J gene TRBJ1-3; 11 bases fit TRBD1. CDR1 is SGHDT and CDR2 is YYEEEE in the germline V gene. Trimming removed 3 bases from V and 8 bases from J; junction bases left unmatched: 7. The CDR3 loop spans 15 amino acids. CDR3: CASSWTGGEEDTIYF. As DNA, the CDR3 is TGTGCCAGCAGCTGGACAGGGGGCGAAGAGGACACCATATATTTT.

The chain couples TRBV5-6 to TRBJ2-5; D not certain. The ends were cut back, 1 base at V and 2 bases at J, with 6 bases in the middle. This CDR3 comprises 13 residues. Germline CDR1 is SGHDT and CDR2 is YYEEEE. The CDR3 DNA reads TGTGCCAGCAGCTTGTTCGTACAAGAGACCCAGTACTTC. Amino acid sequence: CASSLFVQETQYF.

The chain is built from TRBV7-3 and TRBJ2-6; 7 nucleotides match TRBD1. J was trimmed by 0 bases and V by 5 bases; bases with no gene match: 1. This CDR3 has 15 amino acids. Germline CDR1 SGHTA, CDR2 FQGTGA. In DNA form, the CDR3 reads TGTGCCAGCAGCCGACAGGGCTCTGGGGCCAACGTCCTGACTTTC. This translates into CASSRQGSGANVLTF.

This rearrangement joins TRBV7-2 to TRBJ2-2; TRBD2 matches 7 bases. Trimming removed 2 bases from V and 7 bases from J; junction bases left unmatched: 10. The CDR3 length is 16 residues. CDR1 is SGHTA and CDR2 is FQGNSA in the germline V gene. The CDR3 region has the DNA TGTGCCAGCAGCTTATCTCGGGCGGGGGTCGGCGGGGAGCTGTTTTTT. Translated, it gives CASSLSRAGVGGELFF.

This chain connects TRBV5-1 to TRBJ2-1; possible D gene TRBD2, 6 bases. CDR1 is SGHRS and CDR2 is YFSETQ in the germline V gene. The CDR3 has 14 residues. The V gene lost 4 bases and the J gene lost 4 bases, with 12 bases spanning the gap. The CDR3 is CASSAIGGYNEQFF. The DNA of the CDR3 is TGCGCCAGCAGCGCCATTGGGGGGTACAATGAGCAGTTCTTC. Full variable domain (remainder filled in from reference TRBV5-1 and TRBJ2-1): KAGVTQTPRYLIKTRGQQVTLSCSPISGHRSVSWYQQTPGQGLQFLFEYFSETQRNKGNFPGRFSGRQFSNSRSEMNVSTLELGDSALYLCASSAIGGYNEQFFGPGTRLTVL.

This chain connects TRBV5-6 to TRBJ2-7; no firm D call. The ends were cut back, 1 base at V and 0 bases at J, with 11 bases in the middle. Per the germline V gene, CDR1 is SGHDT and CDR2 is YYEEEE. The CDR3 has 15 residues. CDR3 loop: CASSLWPPSSYEQYF. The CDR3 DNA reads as TGTGCCAGCAGCTTGTGGCCCCCTAGCTCCTACGAGCAGTACTTC.

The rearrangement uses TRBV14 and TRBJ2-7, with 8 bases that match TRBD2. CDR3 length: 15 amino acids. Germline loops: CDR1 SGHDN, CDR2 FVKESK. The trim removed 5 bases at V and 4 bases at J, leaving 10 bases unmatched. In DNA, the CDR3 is TGTGCCAGCAGCACTACCGGGAGGGAACTATACGAGCAGTACTTC. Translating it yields CASSTTGRELYEQYF.

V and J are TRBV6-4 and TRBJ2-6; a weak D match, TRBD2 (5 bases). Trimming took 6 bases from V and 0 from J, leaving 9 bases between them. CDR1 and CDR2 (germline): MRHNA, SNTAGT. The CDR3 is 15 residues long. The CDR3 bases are TGTGCCAGCAGCCCCGGGATCTCTGGGGCCAACGTCCTGACTTTC. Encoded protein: CASSPGISGANVLTF.